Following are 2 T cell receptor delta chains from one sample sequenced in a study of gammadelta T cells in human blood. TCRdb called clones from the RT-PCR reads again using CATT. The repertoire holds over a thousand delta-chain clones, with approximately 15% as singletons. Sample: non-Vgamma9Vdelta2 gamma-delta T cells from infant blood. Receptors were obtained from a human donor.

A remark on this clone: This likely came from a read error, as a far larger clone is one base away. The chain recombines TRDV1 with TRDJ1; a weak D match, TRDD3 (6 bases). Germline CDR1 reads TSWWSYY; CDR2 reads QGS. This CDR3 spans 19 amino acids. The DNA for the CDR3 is TGTGCTCCTGGGGAATGGTTTCCGGGGGCCCTGGTCTACACCGATAAACTCATCTTT. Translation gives CAPGEWFPGALVYTDKLIF.

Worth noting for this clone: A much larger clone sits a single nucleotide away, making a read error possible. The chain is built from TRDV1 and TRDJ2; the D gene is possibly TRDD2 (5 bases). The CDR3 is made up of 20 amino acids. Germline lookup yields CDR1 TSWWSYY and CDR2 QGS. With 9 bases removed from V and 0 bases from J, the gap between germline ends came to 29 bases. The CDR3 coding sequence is TGTGCTCTAACAGCCACCTACCGTTCCCCTTCTCTAGCTTTGACAGCACAACTCTTCTTT. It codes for CALTATYRSPSLALTAQLFF.